This T cell receptor beta chain was captured by sequencing in a study of T cell responses to AZD1222 COVID-19 vaccine. General study results and limits: After the peak T cell response, and only then, were repertoires sampled.

Here immunoSEQ multiplex PCR was the method, and the copy in TCRdb shows in-frame clones only, minus some. The table records around 130,000 clones, approximately 91% of them present only once. About this clone: The target antigen is unknown.

The source of this sequence is an adult who received the AZD1222 COVID-19 vaccine. This specimen consisted of peripheral blood, obtained 28 days after the second AZD1222 dose.

The DNA for the CDR3 is TGTGCCAGCAGTTCCCCGGGACAGGGAAGCTATGGCTACACCTTC. It codes for CASSSPGQGSYGYTF. The rearrangement uses TRBV27 and TRBJ1-2, with TRBD1 identical over 9 bases. Germline V gene sequence: CDR1 MNHEY, CDR2 SMNVEV (reference sequence). Trimming cost V 4 bases and J 4 bases; bases outside gene matches: 7. This CDR3 comprises 15 residues.